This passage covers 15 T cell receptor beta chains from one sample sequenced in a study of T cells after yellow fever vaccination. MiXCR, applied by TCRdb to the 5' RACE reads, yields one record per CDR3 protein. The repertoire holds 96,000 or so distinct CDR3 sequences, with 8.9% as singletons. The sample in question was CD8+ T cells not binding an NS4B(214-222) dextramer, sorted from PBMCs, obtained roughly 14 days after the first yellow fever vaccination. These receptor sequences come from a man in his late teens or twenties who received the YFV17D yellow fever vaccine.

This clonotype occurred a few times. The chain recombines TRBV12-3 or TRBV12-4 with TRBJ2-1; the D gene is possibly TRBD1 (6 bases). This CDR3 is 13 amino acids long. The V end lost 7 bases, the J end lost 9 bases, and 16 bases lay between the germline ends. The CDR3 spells CASTPGALLEQFF. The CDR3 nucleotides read TGTGCCAGCACTCCAGGGGCTCTTCTTGAGCAGTTCTTC.

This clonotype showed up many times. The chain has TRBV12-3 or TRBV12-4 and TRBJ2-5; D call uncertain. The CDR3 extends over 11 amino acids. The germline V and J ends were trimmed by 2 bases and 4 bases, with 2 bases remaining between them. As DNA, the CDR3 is TGTGCCAGCAGTTTAACAGAGACCCAGTACTTC. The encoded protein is CASSLTETQYF.

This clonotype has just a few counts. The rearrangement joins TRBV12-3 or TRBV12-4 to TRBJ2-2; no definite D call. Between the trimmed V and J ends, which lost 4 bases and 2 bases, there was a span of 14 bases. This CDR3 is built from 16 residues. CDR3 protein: CASSSRVGFNTGELFF. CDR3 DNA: TGTGCCAGCAGTTCCCGTGTGGGTTTTAACACCGGGGAGCTGTTTTTT.

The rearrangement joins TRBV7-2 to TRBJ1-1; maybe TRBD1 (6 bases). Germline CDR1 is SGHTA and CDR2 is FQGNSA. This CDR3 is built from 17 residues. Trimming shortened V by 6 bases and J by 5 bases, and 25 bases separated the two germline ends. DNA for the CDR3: TGTGCCAGCAGACAGGAGTATTTGAGGGGGGTACGAACTGAAGCTTTCTTT. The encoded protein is CASRQEYLRGVRTEAFF. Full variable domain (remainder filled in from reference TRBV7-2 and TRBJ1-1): GAGVSQSPSNKVTEKGKDVELRCDPISGHTALYWYRQSLGQGLEFLIYFQGNSAPDKSGLPSDRFSAERTGGSVSTLTIQRTQQEDSAVYLCASRQEYLRGVRTEAFFGQGTRLTVV.

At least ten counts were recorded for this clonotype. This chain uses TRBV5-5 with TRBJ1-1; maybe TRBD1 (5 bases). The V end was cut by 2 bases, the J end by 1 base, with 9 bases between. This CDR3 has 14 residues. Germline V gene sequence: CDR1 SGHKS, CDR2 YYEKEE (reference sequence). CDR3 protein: CASSFRAKNTEAFF. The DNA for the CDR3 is TGTGCCAGCAGCTTCAGGGCCAAGAACACTGAAGCTTTCTTT.

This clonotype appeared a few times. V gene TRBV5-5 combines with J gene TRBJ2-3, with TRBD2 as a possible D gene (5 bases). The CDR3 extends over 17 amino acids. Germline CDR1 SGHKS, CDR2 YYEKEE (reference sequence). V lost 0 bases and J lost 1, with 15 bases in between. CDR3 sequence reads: CASSLAGSEVRTDTQYF. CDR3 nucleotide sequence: TGTGCCAGCAGCTTGGCTGGGAGCGAGGTGCGCACAGATACGCAGTATTTT.

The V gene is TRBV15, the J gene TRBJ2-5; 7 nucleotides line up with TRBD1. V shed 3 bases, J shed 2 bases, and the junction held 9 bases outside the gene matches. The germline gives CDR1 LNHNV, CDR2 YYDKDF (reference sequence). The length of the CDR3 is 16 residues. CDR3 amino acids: CATSSREGTAQETQYF. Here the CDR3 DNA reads TGTGCCACCAGCAGCAGAGAGGGGACAGCACAAGAGACCCAGTACTTC.

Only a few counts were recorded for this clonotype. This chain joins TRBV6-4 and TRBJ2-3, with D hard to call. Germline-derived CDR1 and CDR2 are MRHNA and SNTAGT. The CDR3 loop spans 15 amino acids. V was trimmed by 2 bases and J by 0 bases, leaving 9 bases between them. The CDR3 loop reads CASSDRAASTDTQYF. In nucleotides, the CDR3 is TGTGCCAGCAGTGACCGTGCAGCTAGCACAGATACGCAGTATTTT.

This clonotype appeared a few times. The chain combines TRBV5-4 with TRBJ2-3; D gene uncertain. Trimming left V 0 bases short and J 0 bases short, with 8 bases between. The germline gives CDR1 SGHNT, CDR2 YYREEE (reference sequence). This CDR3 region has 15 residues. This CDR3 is CASSLAAESTDTQYF. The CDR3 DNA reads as TGTGCCAGCAGCTTGGCGGCGGAGAGCACAGATACGCAGTATTTT. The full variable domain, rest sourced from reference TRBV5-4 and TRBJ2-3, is ETGVTQSPTHLIKTRGQQVTLRCSSQSGHNTVSWYQQALGQGPQFIFQYYREEENGRGNFPPRFSGLQFPNYSSELNVNALELDDSALYLCASSLAAESTDTQYFGPGTRLTVL.

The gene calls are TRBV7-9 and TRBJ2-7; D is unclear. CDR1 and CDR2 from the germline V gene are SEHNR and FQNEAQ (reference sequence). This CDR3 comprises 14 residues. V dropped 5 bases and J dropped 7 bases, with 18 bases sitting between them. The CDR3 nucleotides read TGTGCCAGCAGCCAAACCTTTGGGGTGGAGGAGCAGTACGTC. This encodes CASSQTFGVEEQYV.

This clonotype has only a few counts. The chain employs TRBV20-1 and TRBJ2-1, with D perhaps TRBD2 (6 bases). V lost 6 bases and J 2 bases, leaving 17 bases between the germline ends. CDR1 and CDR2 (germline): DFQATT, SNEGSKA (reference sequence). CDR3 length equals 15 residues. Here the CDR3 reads CSARAGRLTYNEQFF. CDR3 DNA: TGCAGTGCGAGGGCGGGACGGTTGACCTACAATGAGCAGTTCTTC.

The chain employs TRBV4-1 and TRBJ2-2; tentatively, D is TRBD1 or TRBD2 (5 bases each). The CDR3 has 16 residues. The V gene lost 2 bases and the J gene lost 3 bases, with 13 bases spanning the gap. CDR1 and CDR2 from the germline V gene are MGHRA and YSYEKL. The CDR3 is CASSQNGAVDTGELFF. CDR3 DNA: TGCGCCAGCAGCCAAAACGGGGCAGTCGACACCGGGGAGCTGTTTTTT.

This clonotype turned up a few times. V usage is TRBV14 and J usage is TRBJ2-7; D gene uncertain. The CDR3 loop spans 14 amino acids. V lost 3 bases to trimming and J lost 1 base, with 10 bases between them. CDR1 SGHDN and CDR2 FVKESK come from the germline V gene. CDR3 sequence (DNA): TGTGCCAGCAGCCAGAATGAAATTTCCTACGAGCAGTACTTC. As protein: CASSQNEISYEQYF.

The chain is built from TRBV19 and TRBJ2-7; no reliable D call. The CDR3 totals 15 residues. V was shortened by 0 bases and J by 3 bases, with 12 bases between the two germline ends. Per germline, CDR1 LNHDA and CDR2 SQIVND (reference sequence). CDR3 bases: TGTGCCAGTAGTATAGATATTTGGATGGGCTACGAGCAGTACTTC. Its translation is CASSIDIWMGYEQYF.

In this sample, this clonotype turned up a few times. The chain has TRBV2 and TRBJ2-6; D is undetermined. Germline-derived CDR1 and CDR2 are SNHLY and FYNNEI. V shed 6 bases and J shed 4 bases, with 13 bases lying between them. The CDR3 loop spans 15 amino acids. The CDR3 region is CASRYGVGGANVLTF. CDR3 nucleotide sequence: TGTGCCAGCAGATACGGCGTAGGGGGGGCCAACGTCCTGACTTTC. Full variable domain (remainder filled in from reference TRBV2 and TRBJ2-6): EPEVTQTPSHQVTQMGQEVILRCVPISNHLYFYWYRQILGQKVEFLVSFYNNEISEKSEIFDDQFSVERPDGSNFTLKIRSTKLEDSAMYFCASRYGVGGANVLTFGAGSRLTVL.